The 2 T cell receptor beta chains below come from one sample, sequenced in a study of graft-versus-host responses after intestinal transplantation. Their target antigens are unknown. Libraries were prepared by immunoSEQ multiplex PCR; TCRdb keeps only in-frame clonotypes and omits some of them. In the table there are tens of thousands of clones, about 95% of which are singletons. The sample here was unstimulated CD8+ T cells sorted from spleen or lymph node cells, taken before transplant. These receptors came from a human donor who was the organ donor for an intestinal transplant.

The genes are TRBV7-9 and TRBJ2-5; possibly TRBD1 for D (6 bases). Trimming cost V 4 bases and J 11 bases, with 17 bases left between them. This CDR3 contains 13 residues. The germline V gene encodes CDR1 SEHNR and CDR2 FQNEAQ (reference sequence). CDR3 DNA sequence: TGTGCCAGCAGCTCGCCGGGACACGGGGAGCAGTACTTC. Its protein is CASSSPGHGEQYF.

A few counts support this clone. The V call is TRBV4-1, the J call TRBJ2-2, with D maybe TRBD1 (5 bases). The V end lost 3 bases, the J end lost 7 bases, and 9 bases lay between the germline ends. The CDR3 contains 13 residues. Germline V gene lookup returns CDR1 MGHRA and CDR2 YSYEKL. CDR3 in DNA: TGCGCCAGCAGCCAGGGCAGGGACGGGGAGCTGTTTTTT. The encoded protein is CASSQGRDGELFF.